This TCR beta chain is from a study of T cell repertoires in cytomegalovirus infection. At the level of the study: Well-studied HLA-B-restricted CMV epitopes were used in the study alongside recently identified HLA-C-restricted ones. CMV infection together with matching HLA type was indicated by public TCR beta signatures.

This clonotype was seen only once. Its antigen is as yet unknown. Using its own MiXCR run on the reads, TCRdb lists one record per CDR3 protein. The sample consists of about 500,000 distinct CDR3 sequences, roughly a third of them appearing once. Findings and limits, study-wide: There were HLA-C-restricted CMV-specific TCR beta clonotypes dominating the ex vivo response. People with CMV and the relevant HLA were identified by cumulative public TCR beta family frequency.

Germline CDR1 and CDR2: SQVTM and ANQGSEA. The CDR3 sequence is 13 residues long. V was trimmed by 0 bases and J by 8 bases, leaving 13 bases between them. This receptor was taken from a human donor in good health (CMV status not recorded). Some clones in this sample may be carry-over from other donors' samples. The source was cultured PBMCs, collected from culture after CMV antigen stimulation. V usage is TRBV29-1 and J usage is TRBJ1-2; TRBD1 is a possible D gene (6 bases). The chain's CDR3 is CSVEEPSQGGYTF. The CDR3 bases are TGCAGCGTTGAAGAGCCATCTCAGGGGGGCTACACCTTC.